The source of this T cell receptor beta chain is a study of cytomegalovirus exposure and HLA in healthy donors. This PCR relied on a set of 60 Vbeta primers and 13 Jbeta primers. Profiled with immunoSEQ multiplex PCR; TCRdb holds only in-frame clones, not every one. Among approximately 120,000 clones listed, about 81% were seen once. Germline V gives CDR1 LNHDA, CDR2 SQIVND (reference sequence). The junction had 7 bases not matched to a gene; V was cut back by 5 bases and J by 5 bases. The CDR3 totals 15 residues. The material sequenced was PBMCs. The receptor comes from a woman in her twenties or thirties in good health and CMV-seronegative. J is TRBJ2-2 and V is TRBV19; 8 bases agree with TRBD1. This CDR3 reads CASSLRQGRTGELFF. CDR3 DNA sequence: TGTGCCAGTAGTTTGCGACAGGGGAGAACCGGGGAGCTGTTTTTT.